This record covers a single T cell receptor (beta chain). Its antigen specificity is not known. There are no base qualities to consult, and no much larger clone falls within one base. These data originate in a study of human T cells and chemical hapten exposure (dated by TCRdb to about 2021). Regarding the study in general: For sensitization, 2% DPC in acetone was applied to an approximately 2 cm by approximately 2 cm area of upper inner arm skin. Weekly therapeutic DPC doses were additionally applied to the scalp of patients throughout the approximately 24-week study period. Patch tests used Finn chambers with 0.01% DPC on the upper back, scored after 6 days by International Contact Dermatitis Research Group standards. Most of the patients in the cohort were female, and the cohort covered alopecia areata with under or over 50% scalp involvement, alopecia totalis and alopecia universalis. Libraries were pooled for sequencing, and variation in per-sample TCR yields was attributed mainly to small differences in library volumes within the pool. In alopecia patients, the study followed how the peripheral blood TCR repertoire changed in vivo over primary and secondary sensitization to diphenylcyclopropenone (DPC), a hapten. Blood was sampled from patients pre-sensitization (week 0) and at 2, 6 and about 24 weeks after DPC sensitization. About 29 alopecia patients gave blood for TCR sequencing at one to four time points (pre-sensitization, 2, 6 and 24 weeks).

Receptor amplification or capture employed RACE. The instrument given in TCRdb is NextSeq 500. During library preparation, unique molecular identifiers were attached to individual cDNA molecules so that TCRs could be counted in a quantitative, reproducible way. Both TCR alpha and TCR beta chains were sequenced from each blood RNA sample. The paper's processing steps were these. Samples had a median of about 90,000 TCRs, with a range from roughly 23,224 to 750,000. V, J and CDR3 annotation of the TCR reads was performed with the Decombinator software suite. To make PS versus PT1 abundance plots, every sample was subsampled to the same number of TCRs (28,000). Expanded TCRs were defined as absent before sensitization and observed at least eight times at the 2-week time point. TCRdb reprocessing: public reads trimmed at Q25 with fastp, clones called with MiXCR, in-frame beta chains kept. Rows merge per CDR3 protein into single entries with the most common DNA and genes. The V and J calls and clone size come from TCRdb's table, not from the authors' own analysis. For this sample there are 190,000 or so distinct CDR3 sequences; 25% to 35% appear just once. The ten largest clonotypes hold 2.5% to 3.5% of the sample.

Results and caveats for the whole study, not just this receptor: All patients had alopecia, a presumed autoimmune disease, so their immune response might differ from that of healthy individuals. DPC sensitization did not change how many TCRs were above 1 in 1000 frequency, and no evidence was found of alterations in global repertoire structure. Repeated subsampling changed both the strength of the expansion versus patch-test correlation and the threshold at which that correlation became significant. A positive correlation was found between the number of PT1 expanded TCRs and patch test score, with significance reached at thresholds 8, 16 and 32 but not 4. Significantly more large CDR3 similarity clusters were formed by expanded TCRs than by pre-sensitization or healthy control sets, consistent with antigen-driven responses.

The sample's time point label, in plain terms: pre-sensitization, week 0. In the paper's terms, the treatment or condition label means: therapeutic diphenylcyclopropenone sensitization with weekly scalp DPC. Blood at each patch-test visit was drawn before the patch test was applied. Eligible patients were aged 18 to 70, diagnosed with alopecia, deemed suitable for DPC therapy, and excluded if pregnant. Total RNA was isolated from unfractionated whole blood collected in Tempus Blood RNA tubes. The cysteine opens and the phenylalanine closes a CDR3 of 13 amino acids. Only the CDR3 region is kept as DNA, spanning 39 bases read in frame from base 1. CDR1 and CDR2, per the germline V gene, are MNHEY and SVGEGT. V drops 6 bases and J drops 0 bases, leaving 8 bases in between.

The sequence links TRBV6-2 or TRBV6-3 to TRBJ1-1, with TRBD1 as a weak D call on 5 bases. Here the sequenced sample was whole blood, taken in connection with sensitization to the hapten diphenylcyclopropenone (DPC). This clonotype originated in a woman aged 30 to 39 with alopecia areata. Some clones in this sample may be carry-over from other donors' samples. The CDR3 region: CASRRQLNTEAFF. The nucleotide sequence reads TGTGCCAGCAGACGACAGTTGAACACTGAAGCTTTCTTT.